The source of this T cell receptor (beta chain) is a study of PD-1 blockade in classical Hodgkin lymphoma. After autologous stem cell transplantation all patients relapsed, and prior brentuximab vedotin exposure differed between cohorts. Data came from immunoSEQ multiplex PCR; TCRdb stores just in-frame clones and leaves some out. Here the sample spans about 86,000 clones, around 90% being singletons. On this clone: The antigen is unknown.

Notes on the study in general: Whereas CD4+ TCR diversity had risen significantly by C4D1, CD8+ TCR diversity had not. Reports described newly diagnosed patients as having lower baseline TCR diversity than healthy donors. Possible causes of repertoire differences, disease activity or prior therapy, remain undefined. Patients newly diagnosed and complete responders had comparable baseline diversity.

This specimen was peripheral blood mononuclear cells (PBMCs), taken at baseline. This sequence originates from a human donor with classical Hodgkin lymphoma.

For the CDR3, the DNA is TGTGCCAGCAGCCCGCCGGGACTAGGGACCGGGGAGCTGTTTTTT. Its translation: CASSPPGLGTGELFF. V and J are TRBV5-4 and TRBJ2-2, with TRBD2 matching 8 bases. Looked up from germline, CDR1 is SGHNT and CDR2 is YYREEE (reference sequence). J gave up 5 bases and V 4 bases, and 7 bases lay outside the gene matches. The CDR3 is made up of 15 amino acids.